This T cell receptor (beta chain) is drawn from a study of T cells expressing NK-cell markers. Across the whole study: Cells sorted as CD3+CD56+NKG2C+, CD3+CD56+NKG2C- and CD3+CD56-NKG2C+ T cells supplied the TCR beta repertoires. Within the sequenced cohort of eight donors, seven exhibited HCMV seropositivity and one was seronegative.

Germline values: CDR1 MGHRA, CDR2 YSYEKL. The CDR3 is 13 residues long. General study points: Uncertainty persisted over the HCMV specificity of expanded NKG2C+ T cell clones.

TCRdb re-called the 5' RACE reads and catalogs CDR3 proteins one per entry, DNA excluded. The table lists about 30,000 distinct CDR3 sequences. Comment on this clonotype: Its antigen is unknown.

This receptor was identified in a woman between 18 and 70 years old in good health. What was sequenced was blood T cells: a sorted CD56 or NKG2C T cell subset, CD4+ or CD8+ T cells, or bulk PBMC T cells (not recorded which). The rearrangement joins TRBV4-1 to TRBJ2-5; TCRdb proposes TRBD1, but this gene call is untestable without DNA. The CDR3 sequence: CASSQEGGKTQYF.